The next 17 T cell receptor beta chains were all read from a single sample in a study of blood T cells in healthy people across ages (dated by TCRdb to between 2015 and 2016). The library was produced with 5' RACE. The second PCR ran for about 7 to 11 cycles and used a J-beta primer mix along with a sample-barcoded 5' primer. TCRdb trimmed public reads at Q25 via fastp, called clones via MiXCR and kept in-frame beta chains. When rows share a CDR3 protein, they turn into one entry using the most common DNA and genes. This sample comprises 1.8 million or so distinct CDR3 sequences, about 39% of them detected only once. The top ten clonotypes cover 20% to 25% of the sample. Sequencing was done on a sample of blood. These receptors originate from a human donor in good health.

CDR3 nucleotides: TGTGCCAGCAGCCCGCAGGGACACCTTGAAGCTTTCTTT. It yields the protein CASSPQGHLEAFF. The chain has TRBV7-2 and TRBJ1-1; D may be TRBD1 (6 bases). Germline V gives CDR1 SGHTA, CDR2 FQGNSA. The CDR3 is 13 amino acids. The V gene lost 5 bases and the J gene lost 7 bases, with 14 bases spanning the gap.

The rearrangement uses TRBV9 and TRBJ2-1; 7 bases align to TRBD1. This CDR3 contains 18 residues. Trimming at V came to 9 bases and at J to 0 bases, leaving 18 bases not matched to a gene. The germline V gene encodes CDR1 SGDLS and CDR2 YYNGEE. CDR3 in amino acids: CANTLVRVTGTSYNEQFF. In DNA form, the CDR3 reads TGTGCCAACACCTTAGTGAGGGTGACAGGGACCTCCTACAATGAGCAGTTCTTC.

The chain recombines TRBV20-1 with TRBJ1-1; no definite D call. The CDR3 totals 13 residues. V was shortened by 0 bases and J by 7 bases, with 12 bases between the two germline ends. Germline CDR1 DFQATT, CDR2 SNEGSKA (reference sequence). The CDR3: CSAREPPRDEAFF. The CDR3 region has the DNA TGCAGTGCTAGAGAGCCACCTAGGGATGAAGCTTTCTTT.

This clonotype was counted a few times. V and J are TRBV20-1 and TRBJ2-5, with 14 bases aligning to TRBD2. Germline trimming cut 8 bases from V and 2 bases from J; bases unmatched to any gene: 4. Germline V gene data show CDR1 as DFQATT and CDR2 as SNEGSKA (reference sequence). The length of the CDR3 is 14 residues. CDR3 sequence reads: CSTWTSGGQETQYF. DNA of the CDR3: TGCAGTACCTGGACTAGCGGGGGGCAAGAGACCCAGTACTTC.

The V and J genes are TRBV18 and TRBJ1-1, with D uncertain. This CDR3 has 14 amino acids. Trimming took 4 bases from V and 5 from J, leaving 14 bases between them. Germline values: CDR1 KGHSH, CDR2 LQKENI. In DNA form, the CDR3 reads TGTGCCAGCTCACGGGAAAGGCTGGAGACTGAAGCTTTCTTT. Its translation: CASSRERLETEAFF. The variable domain in full, with the rest retrieved from reference TRBV18 and TRBJ1-1, is NAGVMQNPRHLVRRRGQEARLRCSPMKGHSHVYWYRQLPEEGLKFMVYLQKENIIDESGMPKERFSAEFPKEGPSILRIQQVVRGDSAAYFCASSRERLETEAFFGQGTRLTVV.

This clonotype was counted once. The chain recombines TRBV6-5 with TRBJ2-2; D unclear. The CDR3 totals 12 residues. Germline CDR1 reads MNHEY; CDR2 reads SVGAGI. Between the trimmed V and J ends, which lost 8 bases and 5 bases, there was a span of 9 bases. CDR3 sequence (DNA): TGTGCCAGCTGTCGTGGGACCGGGGAGCTGTTTTTT. This translates into CASCRGTGELFF.

The J gene is TRBJ2-5, the V gene TRBV24-1, with 7 bases matching TRBD1. Near its end, the DNA agrees better with TRBJ2-7, so the J call may be wrong. CDR3 size: 13 residues. Germline CDR1 KGHDR, CDR2 SFDVKD. CDR3 in amino acids: CATSDGWTGEQYF. DNA of the CDR3: TGTGCCACCAGTGACGGGTGGACAGGCGAGCAGTACTTC.

This clonotype has a handful of counts. The rearrangement joins TRBV20-1 to TRBJ2-7; D is perhaps TRBD2 (5 bases). The V and J ends lost 6 bases and 3 bases respectively, with 15 bases between them. The CDR3 totals 13 residues. The germline gives CDR1 DFQATT, CDR2 SNEGSKA (reference sequence). The chain's CDR3 is CSALRSGSYEQYF. For the CDR3, the DNA is TGCAGTGCCCTCCGAAGCGGAAGCTACGAGCAGTACTTC.

This clonotype has only a few counts. The CDR3 region has the DNA TGTGCCATCAGGACAAGCACAGATACGCAGTATTTT. Protein product: CAIRTSTDTQYF. The chain couples TRBV10-3 to TRBJ2-3, with D unresolved. Germline V gives CDR1 ENHRY, CDR2 SYGVKD. This CDR3 is 12 amino acids long. V dropped 6 bases and J dropped 0 bases, with 4 bases sitting between them.

This clonotype has only one observation. The rearrangement joins TRBV11-3 to TRBJ2-5, with a tentative D call TRBD2 (5 bases). TRBJ2-7 matches the DNA end more closely, so the J call is doubtful. The CDR3 is made up of 15 amino acids. The germline CDR1 and CDR2 sequences are SGHNT and YENEEA. The CDR3: CASSLPRTRGYEQYF. Written as DNA, the CDR3 is TGTGCCAGCTCCCTTCCACGAACCCGGGGCTACGAGCAGTACTTC.

This clonotype has only a few counts. The J gene is TRBJ2-3, the V gene TRBV4-3; D is perhaps TRBD2 (5 bases). The CDR3 sequence is 16 residues long. Germline assignment: CDR1 LGHNA and CDR2 YSLEER. V dropped 1 base and J dropped 1 base, with 12 bases sitting between them. CDR3 region: CASSQGRSSGTDTQYF. Written as DNA, the CDR3 is TGCGCCAGCAGCCAAGGCAGGAGTAGCGGCACAGATACGCAGTATTTT.

The chain couples TRBV7-2 to TRBJ2-4; D gene uncertain. Germline CDR1 is SGHTA and CDR2 is FQGNSA. Trimming took off 6 bases at V and 6 bases at J, with 15 bases between the two ends. The CDR3 consists of 14 residues. CDR3: CASSYRSVLNIQYF. In DNA, the CDR3 is TGTGCCAGCAGTTATCGAAGCGTACTAAACATTCAGTACTTC.

This clonotype has just a few counts. This chain connects TRBV2 to TRBJ2-7, with D unclear. The ends were cut back, 6 bases at V and 1 base at J, with 13 bases in the middle. Germline V lookup: CDR1 SNHLY, CDR2 FYNNEI. The length of the CDR3 is 14 residues. CDR3 sequence: CASRDLPASYEQYF. CDR3 nucleotides: TGTGCCAGCAGAGACCTACCAGCTTCCTACGAGCAGTACTTC.

This rearrangement joins TRBV28 to TRBJ2-7; D call uncertain. This CDR3 comprises 13 residues. V was cut by 6 bases and J by 6 bases, with 15 bases left in between. The V gene's germline CDR1 is MDHEN and CDR2 SYDVKM. The CDR3 spells CASRTYGPPEQYF. CDR3 nucleotides: TGTGCCAGCAGAACATACGGGCCCCCCGAGCAGTACTTC.

This sequence joins TRBV7-2 and TRBJ2-2; 11 positions match TRBD1. This CDR3 region has 16 residues. With V trimmed by 3 bases and J by 4 bases, 4 bases remained unmatched. Looked up from germline, CDR1 is SGHTA and CDR2 is FQGNSA. As DNA, the CDR3 is TGTGCCAGCAGCTTCAGGACAGGGGGCGGCACCGGGGAGCTGTTTTTT. This gives the protein CASSFRTGGGTGELFF.

The gene calls are TRBV14 and TRBJ1-1, with D unresolved. The CDR3 spans 13 residues. The V end was cut by 0 bases, the J end by 6 bases, with 8 bases between. The V gene's germline CDR1 is SGHDN and CDR2 FVKESK. The CDR3 region has the DNA TGTGCCAGCAGCCAAGATTTGGGCTCTGAAGCTTTCTTT. This translates into CASSQDLGSEAFF.

This chain links TRBV7-2 with TRBJ2-3; tentatively, D is TRBD2 (6 bases). V was clipped by 1 base and J by 2 bases, with 16 bases between them. The germline gives CDR1 SGHTA, CDR2 FQGNSA. The CDR3 is 17 residues long. CDR3 bases: TGTGCCAGCAGCTTAGGCCGTCGGCGGGGCCTCACAGATACGCAGTATTTT. Translating it yields CASSLGRRRGLTDTQYF.